The TCR beta chain described here comes from a study of blood T cells in healthy people across ages (dated by TCRdb to between 2015 and 2017). With respect to the entire study: Template switching captured roughly one uniquely barcoded TCR beta cDNA molecule per two T cells in model experiments. Using deep sequencing normalized with unique cDNA molecular identifiers, the study measured how TCR beta repertoire diversity changes with age. The donors were divided into four age groups: young (average roughly 17 years), middle-aged (under 40), aged (under 70) and long-lived (roughly 88). Using the same blood draw, the study looked at two additional independent replicas of 1 million unique cDNA reads for two donors, one aged 18 to 29 and the other aged 80 or older.

Systemically healthy Caucasian individuals from Russia, 39 in total and aged about 6 to 90 years, were included as donors. About 10 milliliters of peripheral blood were drawn from each donor into EDTA-treated Vacutainer tubes. Ficoll-Paque density-gradient centrifugation was used to isolate PBMCs, with at least 6 million per sample. Total RNA was extracted from PBMCs with Trizol reagent, with at least 5.5 micrograms obtained per sample. For every donor, an aliquot of PBMCs went through flow cytometry to measure the percentages of naive CD45RAhigh/CD27high T cells. This clonotype was detected only a few times. The antigen this receptor binds is unknown. The sample holds no much larger clone one base away, and base qualities are not on file. Preparation of the library involved 5' RACE. Sequenced using an Illumina HiSeq 2500. The second PCR ran for about 6 to 11 cycles and used a J-beta primer mix along with a sample-barcoded 5' primer. A unique molecular identifier was introduced onto each TCR beta cDNA molecule by a template-switch 5' adaptor carrying 12 random nucleotides. Each sample yielded at least 3 million CDR3-containing paired-end reads. The Mint cDNA synthesis kit, primed by a TRBC-specific oligonucleotide, was used to synthesize first-strand cDNA from all RNA. After uracil-DNA glycosylase treatment, a first 18-cycle PCR used universal primers M1SS and BC2_uni_R on all cDNA. Under the source paper's analysis protocol: For normalization, 1 million high-quality reads, each with a distinct molecular identifier, were randomly selected from each sample. Reads with shared molecular identifiers were discarded instead of being binned into consensus sequences. CDR3 identification, clonotype clustering and error correction used MiTCR with a Q25 quality threshold and the strictest error-elimination algorithm. A nonparametric unseen species model with Euler transformation was used to estimate lower-bound total TCR beta diversity. Clones were called with MiXCR by TCRdb after fastp trimmed the public reads at Q25, and only in-frame beta chains were retained. Entries that share a CDR3 protein sequence are merged under the most common genes and DNA. The V and J calls shown here were made by TCRdb, not taken from the authors' results. Recorded for this sample are some 890,000 distinct CDR3 sequences; 29% of them occurred a single time. The top ten hold roughly 10% of the sample.

Overall study results and their limits: Donor CMV infection status was unknown, potentially confounding age-related changes in expanded clonotypes. Compared with the aged group, the long-lived group had more naive CD4+ T cells, fewer expanded clones and increased TCR diversity, suggesting age selection. Observed TCR beta diversity per million T cells fell roughly linearly with age, and a significant reduction was already apparent by age roughly 41. The percentage of naive T cells measured by flow cytometry correlated strongly with observed TCR beta diversity. Estimates of total diversity based on one million sequenced T cells were regarded as lower bounds and as underestimates. Bulk unsorted PBMC profiling prevented conclusive comparison of naive and antigen-experienced compartments.

The germline V gene supplies CDR1 SQVTM and CDR2 ANQGSEA. CDR3 length: 11 amino acids, cysteine to phenylalanine. The sequence is cut down to CDR3 DNA, 33 bases in frame from base 1. At the junction V is shortened by 6 bases and J by 1 base, with 6 bases in between. This sample also belongs to another study, concerning T cells of mothers and their children. The second study, in turn, reports: Nine systemically healthy Caucasian individuals served as donors, namely three mothers together with their six children. cDNA synthesis used all of the extracted RNA, with 1.5 ug of RNA in each 15 ul reaction. In the second PCR, the M1S primer added sample barcodes and 2-4 random nucleotides. Each mother yielded over 9.5 million TCR beta CDR3 reads and each child 3 million or so reads. TCR recombination output is similarly shaped by thymic selection in related and unrelated pairs, with a minor effect exerted by inherited differences. Normalized repertoire overlap was always found to be slightly, but never significantly, higher in related mother-child pairs than in unrelated mother-child pairs. Persistent microchimeric T cell clones were not detected, at a sensitivity of roughly 100 clones per million clonotypes. The study used deep NGS to compare TCR beta repertoires of mothers and children, seeking features distinguishing related mother-child pairs from unrelated individuals. The mean age was roughly 40 +/- 4 years for the mothers and about 12 +/- 4 years for the children. After adapters were ligated using NEBNext reagents, the libraries underwent 100+100 nt paired-end sequencing on an Illumina HiSeq 2000. To prevent cross-contamination, the mother and child libraries were prepared a month apart and were sequenced in separate runs. For each donor, between about 500,000 and 2,000,000 distinct TCR beta clonotypes were identified. Naive TCR beta clonotypes were estimated from low-frequency clonotypes matched to each donor's FACS-determined naive share, without sorting.

The receptor chain draws on TRBV29-1 and TRBJ1-1; the D gene lacks a confident call. The receptor was derived from a woman in her thirties or forties in good health. The specimen sequenced was blood. The encoded CDR3 is CSVGANTEAFF. The DNA reads TGCAGCGTAGGAGCGAACACTGAAGCTTTCTTT.